A single sample gave rise to the 15 T cell receptor beta chains below, sequenced in a study of cytomegalovirus exposure and HLA in healthy donors. Assay used: immunoSEQ multiplex PCR; TCRdb lists only in-frame clones, some missing. The profile covers 110,000 to 150,000 clones, with around nine tenths appearing a single time and 7.9% taken by the ten largest. The sample taken for sequencing was PBMCs. The source of these receptors is a woman aged 18-30 years in good health and CMV-seropositive.

This chain links TRBV4-1 with TRBJ2-5; D may be TRBD2 (5 bases). V lost 2 bases, J lost 2 bases, and 12 bases lay in between. The germline V gene encodes CDR1 MGHRA and CDR2 YSYEKL. CDR3 length: 15 residues. The CDR3 DNA sequence: TGCGCCAGCAGCCAAAGGACTGGAGGACAAGAGACCCAGTACTTC. Protein product: CASSQRTGGQETQYF.

This clone was seen once. This chain links TRBV4-1 with TRBJ2-1; 9 nucleotides match TRBD2. After removal of 6 bases from V and 5 bases from J, the junction contained 5 bases not matched to a gene. Germline values: CDR1 MGHRA, CDR2 YSYEKL. The CDR3 is 14 amino acids. In nucleotides, the CDR3 is TGCGCCAGCAGAGAGACTAGCGGTAACAATGAGCAGTTCTTC. Its translation: CASRETSGNNEQFF.

The genes are TRBV11-3 and TRBJ2-1, with 9 positions matching TRBD2. Trimming removed 3 bases from V and 3 bases from J; junction bases left unmatched: 3. The CDR3 runs to 15 residues. Germline CDR1 SGHNT, CDR2 YENEEA. The CDR3 region is CASSLSGGIYNEQFF. The CDR3 DNA sequence: TGTGCCAGCAGCTTGAGCGGGGGGATCTACAATGAGCAGTTCTTC.

This clone showed up just once. The chain employs TRBV5-1 and TRBJ1-5; a weak D match, TRBD1 (5 bases). Per the germline V gene, CDR1 is SGHRS and CDR2 is YFSETQ. The V gene lost 1 base and the J gene lost 4 bases, with 9 bases spanning the gap. This CDR3 is built from 14 residues. The chain's CDR3 is CASSLQGVNQPQHF. CDR3 sequence (DNA): TGCGCCAGCAGCTTGCAGGGTGTGAATCAGCCCCAGCATTTT. Combining the CDR3 with reference TRBV5-1 and TRBJ1-5 gives the whole variable domain KAGVTQTPRYLIKTRGQQVTLSCSPISGHRSVSWYQQTPGQGLQFLFEYFSETQRNKGNFPGRFSGRQFSNSRSEMNVSTLELGDSALYLCASSLQGVNQPQHFGDGTRLSIL.

The V and J genes are TRBV6-6 and TRBJ2-2, with D possibly matching TRBD1 (5 bases). The CDR3 consists of 14 residues. The germline gives CDR1 MNHNY, CDR2 SVGAGI (reference sequence). V lost 5 bases to trimming and J lost 1 base, with 8 bases between them. The CDR3 loop reads CASSPQVNTGELFF. For the CDR3, the DNA is TGTGCCAGCAGTCCACAGGTGAACACCGGGGAGCTGTTTTTT.

This clone was found once. The CDR3 DNA is TGTGCCAGCAGCCCCGCCAGACGGGATGTGGGTCAGCCCCAGCATTTT. This gives the protein CASSPARRDVGQPQHF. The chain links TRBV28 to TRBJ1-5; no clear D. Germline V gene lookup returns CDR1 MDHEN and CDR2 SYDVKM. V lost 6 bases and J lost 6, with 21 bases in between. There are 16 residues in the CDR3.

V gene TRBV19 combines with J gene TRBJ1-4, with 7 bases aligning to TRBD1. Trimming cost V 5 bases and J 7 bases; bases outside gene matches: 10. The CDR3 spans 15 residues. Germline CDR1 is LNHDA and CDR2 is SQIVND (reference sequence). CDR3 in amino acids: CASSFDRAGGEKLFF. CDR3 nucleotide sequence: TGTGCCAGTAGTTTCGACAGGGCTGGAGGTGAAAAACTGTTTTTT.

The sample holds a few counts of this clone. The V gene is TRBV19, the J gene TRBJ2-2, with 7 bases that match TRBD2. Germline V lookup: CDR1 LNHDA, CDR2 SQIVND (reference sequence). Losses at the gene ends were 5 bases for V and 0 bases for J; bases not matched to a gene: 6. CDR3 length: 16 residues. CDR3: CASSARDYPNTGELFF. DNA of the CDR3: TGTGCCAGTAGTGCCCGGGACTACCCGAACACCGGGGAGCTGTTTTTT. Full variable domain (outside the CDR3, taken from reference TRBV19 and TRBJ2-2): DGGITQSPKYLFRKEGQNVTLSCEQNLNHDAMYWYRQDPGQGLRLIYYSQIVNDFQKGDIAEGYSVSREKKESFPLTVTSAQKNPTAFYLCASSARDYPNTGELFFGEGSRLTVL.

The gene calls are TRBV7-9 and TRBJ1-5, with 8 bases fitting TRBD1. The V segment lost 4 bases and the J segment 1 base; nucleotides outside the gene matches: 3. CDR1 is SEHNR, CDR2 FQNEAQ, per germline (reference sequence). This CDR3 is built from 15 residues. DNA of the CDR3: TGTGCCAGCAGCTCAAGACAGGGGAGCAATCAGCCCCAGCATTTT. Protein product: CASSSRQGSNQPQHF.

Points on this clone: At one of its ends the junction is not consistent with the germline gene, which may arise from a read error. The chain's CDR3 is CASSYTRTGAVYF. The CDR3 coding sequence is TGTGCCAGCAGTTACACCAGGACAGGAGCCGTCTACTTC. This rearrangement joins TRBV6-5 to TRBJ1-2, with 7 positions matching TRBD1. The CDR3 length is 13 residues. Per germline, CDR1 MNHEY and CDR2 SVGAGI.

V usage is TRBV11-3 and J usage is TRBJ2-3, with D possibly being TRBD2 (6 bases). V lost 5 bases to trimming and J lost 0 bases, with 12 bases between them. The CDR3 has 15 residues. In germline, CDR1 is SGHNT, CDR2 YENEEA. The CDR3 sequence is CASSRGTSSTDTQYF. The DNA for the CDR3 is TGTGCCAGCAGCCGGGGGACGTCTAGCACAGATACGCAGTATTTT.

This chain connects TRBV7-9 to TRBJ1-1, with D unclear. In germline, CDR1 is SEHNR, CDR2 FQNEAQ (reference sequence). The CDR3 spans 13 residues. The V gene lost 4 bases and the J gene lost 1 base, with 7 bases spanning the gap. The CDR3 coding sequence is TGTGCCAGCAGCTCGACTACGAACACTGAAGCTTTCTTT. Translated, it gives CASSSTTNTEAFF.

This sequence joins TRBV19 and TRBJ1-2; 7 positions agree with TRBD1. V dropped 3 bases and J dropped 3; count of bases not matched to a gene: 7. Germline-derived CDR1 and CDR2 are LNHDA and SQIVND (reference sequence). This CDR3 has 15 amino acids. The CDR3: CASSIGTAGDYGYTF. Here the CDR3 DNA reads TGTGCCAGTAGTATCGGGACAGCCGGGGACTATGGCTACACCTTC.

The genes are TRBV6-1 and TRBJ2-7; 7 bases align to TRBD1. Germline V lookup: CDR1 MNHNS, CDR2 SASEGT. This CDR3 comprises 13 residues. J lost 3 bases, V lost 7 bases, and 6 bases had no gene match. CDR3 sequence (DNA): TGTGCCAGCAAGGAGACAGGGAGCTACGAGCAGTACTTC. Translation: CASKETGSYEQYF.

The chain is built from TRBV6-5 and TRBJ2-7; TRBD2 matches at 8 bases. The CDR3 has 16 amino acids. Germline CDR1 MNHEY, CDR2 SVGAGI. The ends lost 0 bases at V and 1 base at J; junction bases unmatched: 5. The CDR3 region has the DNA TGTGCCAGCAGTTACTCGATTAGCGGGGCTTCCTACGAGCAGTACTTC. Translating it yields CASSYSISGASYEQYF.